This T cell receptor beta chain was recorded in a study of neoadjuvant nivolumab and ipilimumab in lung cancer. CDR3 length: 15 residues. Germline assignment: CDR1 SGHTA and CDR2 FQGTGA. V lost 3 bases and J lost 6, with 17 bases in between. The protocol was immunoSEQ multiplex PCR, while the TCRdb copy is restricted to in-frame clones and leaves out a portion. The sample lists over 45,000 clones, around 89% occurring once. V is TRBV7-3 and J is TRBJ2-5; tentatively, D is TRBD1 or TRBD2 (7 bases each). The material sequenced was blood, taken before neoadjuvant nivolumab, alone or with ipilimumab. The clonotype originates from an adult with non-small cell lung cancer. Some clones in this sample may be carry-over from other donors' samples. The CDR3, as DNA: TGTGCCAGCAGCTTCCGCAGGGGGGGGAGAAAGACCCAGTACTTC. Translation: CASSFRRGGRKTQYF.